These 12 T cell receptor beta chains came from one sample sequenced in a study of blood T cells in healthy people across ages. The second PCR ran roughly 6 to 11 cycles with a sample-barcoded 5' primer and J-beta primers. TCRdb reprocessed the 5' RACE reads with MiXCR, giving one entry per CDR3 protein. The table includes roughly 700,000 distinct CDR3 sequences, around 48% detected once. The specimen was blood. The receptors were gathered from a woman aged 55 to 70 in good health.

This clonotype was seen ten or more times. This chain connects TRBV12-3 or TRBV12-4 to TRBJ2-5; 9 bases are a match to TRBD2. V shed 7 bases, J shed 10 bases, and the junction held 13 bases outside the gene matches. CDR3 length: 14 residues. This CDR3 is CASTLGASGKGQYF. In DNA, the CDR3 is TGTGCCAGCACCCTTGGGGCTAGCGGGAAGGGCCAGTACTTC.

The genes are TRBV20-1 and TRBJ2-1, with 8 bases lining up with TRBD1. The junction had 9 bases not matched to a gene; V was cut back by 5 bases and J by 9 bases. The CDR3 covers 13 residues. The V gene's germline CDR1 is DFQATT and CDR2 SNEGSKA (reference sequence). The CDR3 sequence: CSADYTGGTEQFF. CDR3 nucleotide sequence: TGCAGTGCTGATTACACAGGGGGGACTGAGCAGTTCTTC.

The CDR3 DNA sequence: TGTGCCAGCAGTTCACGATCGGGTCACAATGAGCAGTTCTTC. Its translation: CASSSRSGHNEQFF. The chain is built from TRBV6-5 and TRBJ2-1, with no clear D. The CDR3 has 14 residues. Germline CDR1 MNHEY, CDR2 SVGAGI. The V end lost 4 bases, the J end lost 5 bases, and 12 bases lay between the germline ends.

The sample holds one count of this clonotype. This chain links TRBV7-2 with TRBJ2-5, with D possibly being TRBD2 (6 bases). The V gene lost 1 base and the J gene lost 13 bases, with 19 bases spanning the gap. Germline loops: CDR1 SGHTA, CDR2 FQGNSA. This CDR3 is built from 14 residues. The CDR3 spells CASSLGLVYNERYF. DNA for the CDR3: TGTGCCAGCAGCTTAGGACTAGTTTATAATGAGCGGTACTTC. The variable domain in full, completed from reference TRBV7-2 and TRBJ2-5, reads GAGVSQSPSNKVTEKGKDVELRCDPISGHTALYWYRQSLGQGLEFLIYFQGNSAPDKSGLPSDRFSAERTGGSVSTLTIQRTQQEDSAVYLCASSLGLVYNERYFGPGTRLLVL.

This clonotype has just one count. The CDR3 nucleotides are TGCAGCGTGGGGGGGCGGTCTAGCGGGGACTACAATGAGCAGTACTTC. The encoded protein is CSVGGRSSGDYNEQYF. J is TRBJ2-7 and V is TRBV29-1, with TRBD2 identical over 9 bases. The V gene's germline CDR1 is SQVTM and CDR2 ANQGSEA. After removal of 6 bases from V and 7 bases from J, the junction contained 19 bases not matched to a gene. The length of the CDR3 is 16 residues.

The rearrangement links TRBV5-1 to TRBJ1-4; perhaps TRBD1 as D (6 bases). The CDR3 is 16 residues long. V dropped 4 bases and J dropped 0 bases, with 13 bases sitting between them. In germline, CDR1 is SGHRS, CDR2 YFSETQ. The CDR3 here is CASSPGGSATNEKLFF. DNA of the CDR3: TGCGCCAGCAGCCCTGGGGGCTCTGCAACTAATGAAAAACTGTTTTTT.

A remark on this clonotype: It may be a read error: a sequence one base away is much more abundant. The gene calls are TRBV10-3 and TRBJ2-5; D possibly corresponds to TRBD1 (6 bases). Looked up from germline, CDR1 is ENHRY and CDR2 is SYGVKD. The CDR3 sequence is 15 residues long. CDR3 sequence reads: CANSESRTAGGTQYF. The CDR3 nucleotides read TGTGCCAACAGTGAGTCCCGGACAGCTGGGGGGACCCAGTACTTC.

This clonotype was counted only a few times. The chain couples TRBV21-1 to TRBJ2-7; the table assigns TRBD2, which was not confirmed against the DNA. TRBV21-1 is a pseudogene segment. The CDR3 has 14 amino acids. The CDR3 DNA sequence: TGTGCCAGCAGCAAATCCCTCGAGATTTGGGAGCAGTACTTC. It translates to CASSKSLEIWEQYF.

This clonotype was seen ten or more times. This chain links TRBV2 with TRBJ2-5, with D perhaps matching TRBD1 or TRBD2 (5 bases each). Germline CDR1 and CDR2: SNHLY and FYNNEI. The CDR3 has 13 amino acids. The V gene lost 6 bases and the J gene lost 5 bases, with 13 bases spanning the gap. CDR3 bases: TGTGCCAGCAGCGTGGGACCTGAGGAGACCCAGTACTTC. It translates to CASSVGPEETQYF.

This clonotype has just a few counts. This sequence joins TRBV7-2 and TRBJ2-3; 9 bases fit TRBD2. Germline V gene sequence: CDR1 SGHTA, CDR2 FQGNSA. The CDR3 covers 15 residues. J lost 3 bases, V lost 5 bases, and 6 bases had no gene match. CDR3 in DNA: TGTGCCAGCAGCCGAGGTAGCGGGAGAACAGATACGCAGTATTTT. Its translation: CASSRGSGRTDTQYF.

The chain is built from TRBV5-6 and TRBJ1-4; possibly TRBD1 for D (5 bases). V was shortened by 2 bases and J by 8 bases, with 16 bases between the two germline ends. CDR1 is SGHDT, CDR2 YYEEEE, per germline. The length of the CDR3 is 15 residues. The CDR3 sequence: CASSFLDSASEKLFF. Written as DNA, the CDR3 is TGTGCCAGCAGCTTCCTCGACAGTGCCTCCGAAAAACTGTTTTTT.

The CDR3 here is CASSRPGQGGEQYF. CDR3 bases: TGTGCCAGCAGCCGCCCGGGACAGGGCGGAGAGCAGTACTTC. The chain joins TRBV28 to TRBJ2-7; 9 bases are shared with TRBD1. CDR1 is MDHEN and CDR2 is SYDVKM in the germline V gene. Trimming at V came to 6 bases and at J to 7 bases, leaving 10 bases not matched to a gene. The CDR3 extends over 14 amino acids.